This TCR beta chain originates from a study of blood T cell repertoires in COVID-19. In the study overall: Acute and convalescent COVID-19 samples came from the United States, Italy and Spain.

CDR1 is MDHEN, CDR2 SYDVKM, per germline. The CDR3 contains 13 residues. Trimming shortened V by 6 bases and J by 8 bases, and 13 bases separated the two germline ends. Original processing methods: Using reference gene primer amplification, nucleated cell counts were estimated. Produced via immunoSEQ multiplex PCR; TCRdb's table is partial and in-frame only. Clone size and V and J calls were adopted from that table, with D and trimming inferred from the DNA. Of about 170,000 clones in the sample, more than 75% were seen once. The sequencing input was peripheral blood. The V call is TRBV28, the J call TRBJ1-4, with D perhaps matching TRBD1 (5 bases). The clonotype was recovered from a woman aged 70-85 years with acute or convalescent COVID-19. CDR3 DNA: TGTGCCAGCAGGCCGGGGGGGAGGGAAAAACTGTTTTTT. This sequence encodes CASRPGGREKLFF.